The TCR beta chain under discussion was sequenced for a study of shared clonotypes between healthy human individuals. Regarding the study as a whole: Naive subsets tended to show greater estimated richness than memory subsets. Relative to their counterparts shared across all four donors, non-shared clonotypes exhibited diminished generation probabilities.

Points on this clone: Its antigen is not known.

Sequenced by immunoSEQ multiplex PCR; TCRdb stores in-frame clones only, minus some. The sample has some 1,400,000 clones; 96% are singletons. Looked up from germline, CDR1 is LNHDA and CDR2 is SQIVND (reference sequence). CDR3 length equals 12 residues. V gave up 2 bases and J gave up 11 bases, with 10 bases separating them. Those who donated were healthy HIV-negative adults, with no recent acute infections or vaccinations reported. The V gene is TRBV19, the J gene TRBJ1-5; D perhaps matches TRBD1 (5 bases). Input material: naive CD4+ T cells sorted from blood. This sample's subset: CD45RA+ positively selected. The clonotype comes from a man younger than 40 in good health. The CDR3 sequence: CASSIRGGAQHF. The CDR3 DNA sequence: TGTGCCAGTAGTATAAGGGGAGGGGCCCAGCATTTT.